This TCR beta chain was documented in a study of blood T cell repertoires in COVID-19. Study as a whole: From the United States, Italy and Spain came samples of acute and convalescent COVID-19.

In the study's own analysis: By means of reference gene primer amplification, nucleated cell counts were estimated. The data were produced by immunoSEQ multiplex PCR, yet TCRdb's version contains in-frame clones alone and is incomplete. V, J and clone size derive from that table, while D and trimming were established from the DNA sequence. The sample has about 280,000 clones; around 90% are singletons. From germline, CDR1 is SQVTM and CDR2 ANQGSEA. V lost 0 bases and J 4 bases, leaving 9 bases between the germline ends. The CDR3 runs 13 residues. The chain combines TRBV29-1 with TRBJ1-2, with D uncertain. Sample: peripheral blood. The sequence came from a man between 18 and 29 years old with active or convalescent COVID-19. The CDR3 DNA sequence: TGCAGCGTTGAAGATCTAGGCAGCTATGGCTACACCTTC. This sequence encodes CSVEDLGSYGYTF. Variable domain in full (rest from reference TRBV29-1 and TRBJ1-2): SAVISQKPSRDICQRGTSLTIQCQVDSQVTMMFWYRQQPGQSLTLIATANQGSEATYESGFVIDKFPISRPNLTFSTLTVSNMSPEDSSIYLCSVEDLGSYGYTFGSGTRLTVV.